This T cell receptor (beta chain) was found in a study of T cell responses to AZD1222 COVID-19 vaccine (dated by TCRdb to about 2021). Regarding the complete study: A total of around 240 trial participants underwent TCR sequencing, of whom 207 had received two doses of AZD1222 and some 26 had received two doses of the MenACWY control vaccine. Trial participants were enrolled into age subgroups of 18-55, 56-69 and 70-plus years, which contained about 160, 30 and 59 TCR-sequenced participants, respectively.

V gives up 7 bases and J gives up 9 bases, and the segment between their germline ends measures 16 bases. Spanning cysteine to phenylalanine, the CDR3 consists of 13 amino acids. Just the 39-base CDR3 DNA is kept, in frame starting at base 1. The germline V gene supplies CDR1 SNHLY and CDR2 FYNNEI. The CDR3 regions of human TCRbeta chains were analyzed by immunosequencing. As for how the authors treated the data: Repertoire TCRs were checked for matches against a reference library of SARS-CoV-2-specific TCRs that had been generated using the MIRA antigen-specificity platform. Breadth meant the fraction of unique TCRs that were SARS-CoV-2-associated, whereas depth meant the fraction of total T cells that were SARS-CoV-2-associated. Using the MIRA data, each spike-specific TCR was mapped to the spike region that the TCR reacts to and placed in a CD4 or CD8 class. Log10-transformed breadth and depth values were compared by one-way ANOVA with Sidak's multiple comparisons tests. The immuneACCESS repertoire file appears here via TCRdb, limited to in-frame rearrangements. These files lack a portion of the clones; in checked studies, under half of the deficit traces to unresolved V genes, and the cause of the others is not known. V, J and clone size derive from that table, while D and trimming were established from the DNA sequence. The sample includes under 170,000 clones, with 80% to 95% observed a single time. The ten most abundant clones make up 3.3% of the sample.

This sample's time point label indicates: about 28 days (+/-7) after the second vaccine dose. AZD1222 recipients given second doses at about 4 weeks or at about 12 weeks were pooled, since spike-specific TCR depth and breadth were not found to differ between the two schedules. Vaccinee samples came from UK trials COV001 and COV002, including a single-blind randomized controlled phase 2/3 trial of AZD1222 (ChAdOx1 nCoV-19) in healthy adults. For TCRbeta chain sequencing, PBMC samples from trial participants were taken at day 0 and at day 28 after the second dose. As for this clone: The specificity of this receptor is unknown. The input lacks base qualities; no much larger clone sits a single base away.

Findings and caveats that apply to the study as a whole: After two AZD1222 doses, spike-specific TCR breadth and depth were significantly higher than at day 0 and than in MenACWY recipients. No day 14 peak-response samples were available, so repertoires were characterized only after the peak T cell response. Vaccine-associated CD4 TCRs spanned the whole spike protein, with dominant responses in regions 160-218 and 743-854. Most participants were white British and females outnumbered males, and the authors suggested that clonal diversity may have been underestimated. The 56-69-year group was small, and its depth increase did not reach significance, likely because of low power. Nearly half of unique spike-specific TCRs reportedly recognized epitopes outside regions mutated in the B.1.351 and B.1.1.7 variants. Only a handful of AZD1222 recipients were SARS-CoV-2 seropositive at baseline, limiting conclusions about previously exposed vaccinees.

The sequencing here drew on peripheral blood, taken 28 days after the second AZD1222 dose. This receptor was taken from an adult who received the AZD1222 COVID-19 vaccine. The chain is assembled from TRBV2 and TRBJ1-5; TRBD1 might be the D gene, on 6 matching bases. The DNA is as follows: TGTGCCAGCACGGGACACGTAAACGCGCCCCAGCATTTT. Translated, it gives CASTGHVNAPQHF.